The rows below give T cell receptor beta chains drawn from one sample of a study of shared clonotypes between healthy human individuals. The data were produced by immunoSEQ multiplex PCR, yet TCRdb's version contains in-frame clones alone and is incomplete. This sample has over 300,000 clones, with about nine tenths found just once. Sequencing used memory CD8+ T cells sorted from blood. These receptor sequences come from a man aged 18 to 29 in good health. Each CDR3 is given with its conserved first and last residue. Each record gives: V gene, D gene, J gene, clone size, CDR3 DNA, CDR3 protein. D genes are given only for firm matches. Only part of the rows carry a size: once, few, many, or a class if the clone is expanded.

V: TRBV4-1
D: TRBD2
J: TRBJ2-3
size: .
DNA: TGCGCCAGCAGCCAAGAAGATGGCGGGGGGGCCACAGATACGCAGTATTTT
CDR3: CASSQEDGGGATDTQYF

V: TRBV2
D: .
J: TRBJ1-1
size: .
DNA: TGTGCCAGCAGTGAAGACGGGAACACTGAAGCTTTCTTT
CDR3: CASSEDGNTEAFF

V: TRBV5-1
D: .
J: TRBJ2-2
size: .
DNA: TGCGCCAGCAGCTTGGGGAGGGGGCTCACCGGGGAGCTGTTTTTT
CDR3: CASSLGRGLTGELFF

V: TRBV5-1
D: .
J: TRBJ1-1
size: .
DNA: TGCGCCAGCAGCTTAGATGAAGGTATCTTGAACACTGAAGCTTTCTTT
CDR3: CASSLDEGILNTEAFF

V: TRBV4-1
D: .
J: TRBJ2-7
size: .
DNA: TGCGCCAGCAGCCAAGATGGCCACTCCTCCTACGAGCAGTACTTC
CDR3: CASSQDGHSSYEQYF

V: TRBV7-3
D: .
J: TRBJ2-2
size: once
DNA: TGTGCCAGCAGCTTGCAGGGGAACACCGGGGAGCTGTTTTTT
CDR3: CASSLQGNTGELFF

V: TRBV5-4
D: .
J: TRBJ1-2
size: .
DNA: TGTGCCAGCAGCTCTCCTACGGAACCGACAGGCCCTAACTATGGCTACACCTTC
CDR3: CASSSPTEPTGPNYGYTF

V: TRBV6-6
D: .
J: TRBJ1-2
size: .
DNA: TGTGCCAGCAGTTACTCCGCTGGACTTAACTCGGAAGGCTACACCTTC
CDR3: CASSYSAGLNSEGYTF

V: TRBV5-1
D: .
J: TRBJ1-1
size: .
DNA: TGCGCCAGCAGCTTGGTTTTTGGGGAGAACACTGAAGCTTTCTTT
CDR3: CASSLVFGENTEAFF

V: TRBV4-1
D: .
J: TRBJ1-6
size: .
DNA: TGCGCCAGCAGCCAAGCTAACTCCTATAATTCACCCCTCCACTTT
CDR3: CASSQANSYNSPLHF

V: TRBV2
D: TRBD1
J: TRBJ1-5
size: many
DNA: TGTGCCAGCAGTGCTCCAGGGGGCAGGAATCAGCCCCAGCATTTT
CDR3: CASSAPGGRNQPQHF

V: TRBV7-8
D: TRBD2
J: TRBJ2-7
size: .
DNA: TGTGCCAGCAGCCCGCGGGGGGCAAGCTCCTACGAGCAGTACTTC
CDR3: CASSPRGASSYEQYF

V: TRBV7-9
D: .
J: TRBJ1-6
size: .
DNA: TGTGCCAGCAGCTCGGGACGGTGGGCCTATAATTCACCCCTCCACTTT
CDR3: CASSSGRWAYNSPLHF

V: TRBV7-9
D: .
J: TRBJ2-4
size: .
DNA: TGTGCCAGCAGCTTAGTCAGCTCACGGGATAACATTCAGTACTTC
CDR3: CASSLVSSRDNIQYF